The text below deals with one T cell receptor beta chain. This sample is drawn from a study of beta chain features in type 1 diabetes. Looking at the study overall: Sorted cells examined across all samples numbered 107,917,701.

TCRB transcripts that were expressed got sequenced, as all of the isolated RNA had been reverse transcribed. Clones were read by immunoSEQ multiplex PCR, and TCRdb kept only the in-frame ones, dropping some. This sample has just over 600,000 clones; less than 20% occur once, and the top ten carry approximately 0.087%. CD45RO/CCR7/CD25/CD127/CD95/CD27 sorting isolated CD4+ naive, central memory, regulatory and stem cell-like memory cells. Germline V CDR1 and CDR2: SGHTA, FQGNSA. V gave up 3 bases and J gave up 1 base, with 8 bases separating them. CDR3 size: 14 residues. The TCR originated in a young man in good health. Material for sequencing was naive CD4+ T cells from blood. The chain is built from TRBV7-2 and TRBJ2-3; D gene ambiguous. The chain's CDR3 is CASSFVKGTDTQYF. DNA of the CDR3: TGTGCCAGCAGCTTTGTAAAGGGCACAGATACGCAGTATTTT.